This T cell receptor beta chain appears in the sequencing data of a study of blood T cell repertoires in COVID-19. Study details: Specimens from acute and convalescent COVID-19 originated in the United States, Italy and Spain. PBMCs, B-cell-depleted T cells, or T cells provided the cDNA or gDNA that made up the material.

J lost 7 bases, V lost 2 bases, and 8 bases had no gene match. This CDR3 is 15 amino acids long. Germline CDR1 is SNHLY and CDR2 is FYNNEI. In the authors' workflow: Researchers report that nucleated cell counts were estimated from reference gene primer amplification. The assay was immunoSEQ multiplex PCR, and TCRdb's table has in-frame clones only and misses some. V, J and clone size are those of that table, while D and trimming were read from the DNA. The repertoire includes roughly 150,000 clones, around 89% of them detected once, and around 10% sits in the top ten. This clone has only one observation.

The rearrangement uses TRBV2 and TRBJ2-3, with TRBD2 matching over 8 bases. The TCR originated in a woman of 80 years or more with acute or convalescent COVID-19. The sequenced sample consisted of peripheral blood. CDR3 coding DNA: TGTGCCAGCAGTGAAACACGGACTAGCTCGTATACGCAGTATTTT. Translation: CASSETRTSSYTQYF.